The T cell receptor (beta chain) described here comes from a study of CXCR3-negative and CXCR3-positive naive CD8 T cells. Study-level findings and limits: Researchers report that CXCR3-positive naive cells carry more hydrophobic TRB CDR3s than CXCR3-negative naive cells. Memory cells showed distinct TRBV-TRBJ patterns, while the two naive subsets matched.

Germline lookup yields CDR1 LNHDA and CDR2 SQIVND (reference sequence). The CDR3 is made up of 15 amino acids. CD45RO-CCR7+CD27+CD95- characterized naive CD8+ T cells. The study made its TRB cDNA libraries by 5' RACE, adding UMI labels. TCRdb re-called the 5' RACE reads and gives one entry per CDR3 protein, without DNA. The sample includes tens of thousands of distinct CDR3 sequences. As for this clonotype: Its antigen remains unknown.

The chain has TRBV19 and TRBJ1-5; the D call from TCRdb, TRBD1, cannot be confirmed without DNA. Sequencing was performed on naive CXCR3+ CD8+ T cells from blood. Subset given: CD45RO-CCR7+CD27+CD95- naive CD8+ T cells expressing CXCR3 (TNR3+). This TCR was recovered from a human donor in good health. Some clones in this sample may be carry-over from other donors' samples. CDR3 protein: CASSTDRNGNQPQHF.